This is a list of T cell receptor beta chains from one sample in a study of CD4 and CD8 cells across lung adenocarcinoma regions. TCRdb passed the PCR reads through MiXCR, listing each CDR3 protein once. The repertoire has roughly 24,000 distinct CDR3 sequences, roughly half of them found once; the top ten carry around a fifth. The sequencing input was CD4+ T cells from the center of a lung tumor. The source is a male donor with lung adenocarcinoma. The CD4 and CD8 labels of this study may be unreliable. CDR3s include the opening cysteine and the closing phenylalanine or tryptophan. The order of the fields is J gene, V gene, clone size, D gene, CDR3 protein, CDR3 DNA. A D gene is named only where the DNA matches it firmly. For some rows the clone size is stated as once, few or many, or as a class when expanded; others skip it.

J: TRBJ2-7
V: TRBV7-8
size: NA
D: TRBD2
CDR3: CASSPGRERYEQYF
DNA: TGTGCCAGCAGCCCAGGGCGGGAGAGGTACGAGCAGTACTTC

J: TRBJ2-3
V: TRBV27
size: NA
D: NA
CDR3: CASNTFGAGSTGAQYF
DNA: TGTGCCAGCAATACTTTCGGGGCAGGGAGCACCGGGGCGCAGTATTTT

J: TRBJ2-3
V: TRBV6-1
size: NA
D: TRBD1
CDR3: CASPTLTGGIKDTQYF
DNA: TGTGCCTCCCCCACGCTTACAGGGGGCATCAAAGATACGCAGTACTTT

J: TRBJ2-2
V: TRBV27
size: NA
D: TRBD1
CDR3: CASNTFGTGSTGALFF
DNA: TGTGCCAGCAATACTTTTGGGACAGGGAGCACAGGGGCGCTGTTTTTT

J: TRBJ1-5
V: TRBV10-2
size: few
D: NA
CDR3: CAATDGAGQPQHF
DNA: TGCGCCGCCACCGACGGGGCAGGTCAGCCCCAGCATTTT

J: TRBJ2-3
V: TRBV5-1
size: NA
D: TRBD2
CDR3: CASSWAAGGFTDTQYF
DNA: TGCGCCAGCAGCTGGGCGGCGGGAGGCTTCACAGATACGCAGTATTTT

J: TRBJ2-5
V: TRBV7-7
size: NA
D: TRBD1
CDR3: CASSSGTGAETQYF
DNA: TGTGCTAGCAGCTCCGGGACAGGGGCAGAGACCCAGTACTTC

J: TRBJ2-3
V: TRBV10-2
size: NA
D: TRBD2
CDR3: CASGVVTRETQYF
DNA: TGCGCGAGCGGGGTAGTTACTCGCGAGACCCAGTATTTT

J: TRBJ2-1
V: TRBV5-1
size: NA
D: NA
CDR3: CASSLLSDEQFF
DNA: TGCGCCAGCAGCCTCCTCTCCGATGAGCAGTTCTTC

J: TRBJ2-1
V: TRBV10-3
size: few
D: NA
CDR3: CAISDQIEQFF
DNA: TGTGCCATCAGTGATCAAATTGAGCAGTTCTTC

J: TRBJ2-3
V: TRBV6-1
size: NA
D: NA
CDR3: CASSGMGTGTTNIQYF
DNA: TGTGCCAGCAGTGGTATGGGGACGGGTACCACAAATATTCAGTATTTT

J: TRBJ1-1
V: TRBV24-1
size: NA
D: NA
CDR3: CATSASGVDTEAFF
DNA: TGTGCCACCAGTGCTTCAGGGGTCGACACTGAAGCTTTCTTT

J: TRBJ2-5
V: TRBV6-1
size: few
D: TRBD2
CDR3: CASSASGRAKTQYF
DNA: TGTGCCAGCAGTGCTAGCGGGAGGGCCAAGACCCAGTACTTC

J: TRBJ2-3
V: TRBV6-4
size: many
D: NA
CDR3: CASSPSGLPTDTQYF
DNA: TGTGCCAGCAGTCCAAGCGGCCTCCCCACAGATACGCAGTATTTT

J: TRBJ2-1
V: TRBV27
size: NA
D: NA
CDR3: CASMPRQGGTNNEQFF
DNA: TGTGCTAGCATGCCTCGGCAGGGGGGGACCAACAATGAGCAGTTCTTC

J: TRBJ2-3
V: TRBV27
size: few
D: TRBD1
CDR3: CASSTRDRGHTNTGAQYF
DNA: TGTGCCAGCAGTACCCGGGACAGGGGACATACGAACACCGGGGCGCAGTATTTT

J: TRBJ2-7
V: TRBV5-1
size: many
D: TRBD2
CDR3: CASSNSGRALYEQYF
DNA: TGCGCCAGCAGTAATAGCGGGAGGGCCCTCTACGAGCAGTACTTC

J: TRBJ1-3
V: TRBV28
size: many
D: NA
CDR3: CASSLPGATRNTIYF
DNA: TGTGCCAGCAGCCTACCGGGTGCTACTAGAAACACCATATATTTT

J: TRBJ2-1
V: TRBV11-1
size: many
D: NA
CDR3: CASSPGTTYNEQFF
DNA: TGTGCCAGCAGCCCGGGCACTACCTACAATGAGCAGTTCTTC

J: TRBJ2-1
V: TRBV6-9
size: NA
D: TRBD2
CDR3: CASSYSGSTDEQFF
DNA: TGTGCCAGCAGTTATAGCGGGAGCACAGATGAGCAGTTCTTT

J: TRBJ2-2
V: TRBV10-3
size: once
D: NA
CDR3: CAMRLQSVIPGELFF
DNA: TGTGCCATGAGACTCCAGTCCGTAATTCCAGGGGAGCTGTTTTTT

J: TRBJ2-4
V: TRBV27
size: NA
D: NA
CDR3: CASRGRVENTQYF
DNA: TGTGCCAGCAGGGGGCGTGTAGAAAACACCCAGTACTTC

J: TRBJ2-4
V: TRBV25-1
size: NA
D: TRBD2
CDR3: CASSEGLAGTPAKNIQYF
DNA: TGTGCCAGCAGTGAGGGACTAGCGGGGACCCCAGCCAAAAACATTCAGTACTTC

J: TRBJ2-3
V: TRBV27
size: NA
D: NA
CDR3: CASSPGPVVSGKDTQYF
DNA: TGTGCCAGCAGTCCTGGCCCGGTAGTTTCTGGGAAAGATACGCAGTATTTT